This T cell receptor (beta chain) was profiled in a study of memory CD8 T cells in hepatitis C reinfection. Time point indicated: pre-reinfection, 55 to 20 weeks before reinfection detection. No in vitro expansion preceded TCR sequencing of the sorted cells. As concerns this clone: Its antigen is as yet unknown.

The assay was immunoSEQ multiplex PCR, and TCRdb's table has in-frame clones only and misses some. The sample yields 45,000 to 55,000 clones, roughly 91% seen once. Study outcomes and limitations: Conclusions on public clonotypes and secondary clearance were not definitive with a handful of donors.

The V gene's germline CDR1 is MNHEY and CDR2 SMNVEV (reference sequence). The CDR3 is 16 residues long. J was trimmed by 3 bases and V by 3 bases; bases with no gene match: 5. The TCR sequence derives from a man aged 18 to 35 with hepatitis C virus infection. Sequenced: naive CD8+ T cells sorted from blood. The chain is built from TRBV27 and TRBJ2-1, with TRBD1 identical over 10 bases. CDR3 loop: CASSFSGTGVYNEQFF. The CDR3 DNA is TGTGCCAGCAGTTTTTCCGGGACAGGGGTCTACAATGAGCAGTTCTTC.